The next 25 T cell receptor beta chains were all read from a single sample in a study of blood T cell repertoires in COVID-19. Data came from immunoSEQ multiplex PCR; TCRdb stores just in-frame clones and leaves some out. The sample consists of 130,000 or so clones, roughly 84% of them appearing once. Sequenced: peripheral blood. These receptors all stem from an elderly woman with acute or convalescent COVID-19.

The V call is TRBV6-6, the J call TRBJ2-3; D gene uncertain. Germline lookup yields CDR1 MNHNY and CDR2 SVGAGI (reference sequence). Trimming left V 6 bases short and J 2 bases short, with 9 bases between. The CDR3 contains 13 residues. Written as DNA, the CDR3 is TGTGCCAGCAGAGCCCGCGTCACAGATACGCAGTATTTT. This encodes CASRARVTDTQYF.

The chain combines TRBV5-5 with TRBJ2-1; possible D gene TRBD1, 8 bases. Between the trimmed V and J ends, which lost 10 bases and 7 bases, there was a span of 27 bases. The CDR3 is 16 amino acids. Per the germline V gene, CDR1 is SGHKS and CDR2 is YYEKEE (reference sequence). In nucleotides, the CDR3 is TGTGCCGGATGGCAGGGGGCCCGGGAGGACGATAATGAGCAGTTCTTC. Translated: CAGWQGAREDDNEQFF.

This chain connects TRBV30 to TRBJ1-1; a possible D gene is TRBD1 (5 bases). Per germline, CDR1 GTSNPN and CDR2 SVGIG (reference sequence). This CDR3 has 11 amino acids. Deletions cut 3 bases from V and 11 bases from J, with 13 bases between. The CDR3 DNA sequence: TGTGCCTGGAGCCCGGGGGTCGGGGCTTTCTTT. Translated, it gives CAWSPGVGAFF. Supplemented by reference TRBV30 and TRBJ1-1, the full variable domain reads SQTIHQWPATLVQPVGSPLSLECTVEGTSNPNLYWYRQAAGRGLQLLFYSVGIGQISSEVPQNLSASRPQDRQFILSSKKLLLSDSGFYLCAWSPGVGAFFGQGTRLTVV.

The rearrangement links TRBV12-3 or TRBV12-4 to TRBJ1-2; perhaps TRBD1 as D (5 bases). Between the trimmed V and J ends, which lost 5 bases and 7 bases, there was a span of 14 bases. The CDR3 is made up of 13 amino acids. The DNA for the CDR3 is TGTGCCAGCAGTCTCCGGGGAGGGGCTGGCTACACCTTC. This codes for CASSLRGGAGYTF.

This chain connects TRBV6-1 to TRBJ2-2, with a possible D match to TRBD2 (5 bases). The CDR3 is 16 residues long. The germline V and J ends were trimmed by 2 bases and 1 base, with 11 bases remaining between them. The germline gives CDR1 MNHNS, CDR2 SASEGT. The CDR3 DNA follows: TGTGCCAGCAGTGAATTCGAGGGCCGGAACACCGGGGAGCTGTTTTTT. Its translation is CASSEFEGRNTGELFF.

The chain joins TRBV7-9 to TRBJ1-2; 9 nucleotides line up with TRBD1. The CDR3 totals 14 residues. Trimming at V came to 5 bases and at J to 6 bases, leaving 7 bases not matched to a gene. The germline V gene encodes CDR1 SEHNR and CDR2 FQNEAQ (reference sequence). CDR3 coding DNA: TGTGCCAGCAGCCTAGGGGGGACAGGGCATGGCTACACCTTC. It is translated as CASSLGGTGHGYTF.

The V call is TRBV5-1, the J call TRBJ2-5; a weak D match, TRBD1 (6 bases). Germline V gives CDR1 SGHRS, CDR2 YFSETQ. This CDR3 has 16 residues. Trimming left V 4 bases short and J 3 bases short, with 19 bases between. In DNA, the CDR3 is TGCGCCAGCAGCGCCGAAGTTCTTCGACAGGAAGAGACCCAGTACTTC. Translating it yields CASSAEVLRQEETQYF.

This chain joins TRBV5-4 and TRBJ2-7, with 8 bases that match TRBD1. The CDR3 runs 16 residues. J was trimmed by 1 base and V by 0 bases; bases with no gene match: 6. In germline, CDR1 is SGHNT, CDR2 YYREEE (reference sequence). The DNA for the CDR3 is TGTGCCAGCAGCTTGGGGACAGGGCCCTCTTCCTACGAGCAGTACTTC. This gives the protein CASSLGTGPSSYEQYF.

This chain links TRBV7-9 with TRBJ2-1; possible D gene TRBD1, 5 bases. V was trimmed by 2 bases and J by 12 bases, leaving 8 bases between them. In germline, CDR1 is SEHNR, CDR2 FQNEAQ (reference sequence). The CDR3 spans 11 residues. The CDR3 region is CASSLRGRQFF. DNA of the CDR3: TGTGCCAGCAGCTTAAGGGGTCGGCAGTTCTTC.

The V and J genes are TRBV7-2 and TRBJ2-7, with a weak D call TRBD2 (7 bases). Trimming pared 2 bases from V and 3 bases from J, leaving 11 bases between. This CDR3 contains 14 residues. The V gene's germline CDR1 is SGHTA and CDR2 FQGNSA. CDR3 coding DNA: TGTGCCAGCAGCTTAACGGGGGGCGTCTACGAGCAGTACTTC. This codes for CASSLTGGVYEQYF.

The chain recombines TRBV5-1 with TRBJ1-2, with 7 bases that match TRBD1. In germline, CDR1 is SGHRS, CDR2 YFSETQ. The CDR3 covers 16 residues. Unmatched junction bases numbered 10, after V lost 0 bases and J lost 5 bases. CDR3 in DNA: TGCGCCAGCAGCTTGGACCCCGCGGGACAGAAGTATGGCTACACCTTC. Translation gives CASSLDPAGQKYGYTF.

V and J are TRBV15 and TRBJ2-3; weak D call: TRBD2 (6 bases). This CDR3 is 15 amino acids long. Germline V lookup: CDR1 LNHNV, CDR2 YYDKDF (reference sequence). The germline V and J ends were trimmed by 0 bases and 8 bases, with 15 bases remaining between them. The CDR3 bases are TGTGCCACCAGCAGAGAGGGTCCGGGGGAAGGTACGCAGTATTTT. It codes for CATSREGPGEGTQYF.

This clone has just a few counts. The V call is TRBV4-3, the J call TRBJ1-1; weak D call: TRBD1 (6 bases). The CDR3 covers 14 residues. Trimming removed 2 bases at V and 1 base at J, with 8 bases between. Germline-derived CDR1 and CDR2 are LGHNA and YSLEER. CDR3 in amino acids: CASSQKTGNTEAFF. CDR3 DNA: TGCGCCAGCAGCCAAAAGACAGGGAACACTGAAGCTTTCTTT.

V gene TRBV2 combines with J gene TRBJ2-7; D might be TRBD1 (5 bases). In germline, CDR1 is SNHLY, CDR2 FYNNEI. The CDR3 covers 14 residues. V lost 1 base to trimming and J lost 1 base, with 8 bases between them. CDR3 in DNA: TGTGCCAGCAGTGAAGGGACACCTTCCTACGAGCAGTACTTC. Translated, it gives CASSEGTPSYEQYF. The full variable domain, completed using reference TRBV2 and TRBJ2-7, is EPEVTQTPSHQVTQMGQEVILRCVPISNHLYFYWYRQILGQKVEFLVSFYNNEISEKSEIFDDQFSVERPDGSNFTLKIRSTKLEDSAMYFCASSEGTPSYEQYFGPGTRLTVT.

The gene calls are TRBV30 and TRBJ1-2, with D uncertain. Germline V gene data show CDR1 as GTSNPN and CDR2 as SVGIG (reference sequence). V was trimmed by 0 bases and J by 0 bases, leaving 8 bases between them. This CDR3 contains 14 residues. Here the CDR3 DNA reads TGTGCCTGGAGTGTTGGAGGAACTAACTATGGCTACACCTTC. Protein: CAWSVGGTNYGYTF.

This chain connects TRBV6-5 to TRBJ1-1; D remains ambiguous. The CDR3 contains 15 residues. The germline V and J ends were trimmed by 4 bases and 1 base, with 13 bases remaining between them. The germline V gene encodes CDR1 MNHEY and CDR2 SVGAGI. The CDR3 DNA reads TGTGCCAGCAGTTCCCCCGGTTCAGGGAACACTGAAGCTTTCTTT. This sequence encodes CASSSPGSGNTEAFF.

In this sample, this clone turned up a few times. V usage is TRBV5-1 and J usage is TRBJ1-2; no definite D call. The V gene's germline CDR1 is SGHRS and CDR2 YFSETQ. The V end lost 0 bases, the J end lost 8 bases, and 14 bases lay between the germline ends. CDR3 length: 14 residues. The CDR3: CASSLVIDVAGYTF. DNA of the CDR3: TGCGCCAGCAGCTTGGTTATCGATGTGGCAGGCTACACCTTC.

The chain combines TRBV6-5 with TRBJ1-2, with 9 positions matching TRBD1. CDR1 MNHEY and CDR2 SVGAGI come from the germline V gene. V lost 6 bases and J lost 8; bases outside the gene matches: 10. This CDR3 has 14 residues. Written as DNA, the CDR3 is TGTGCCAGCAGGAACACCGGGACAGGGAAAGGCTACACCTTC. Translating gives CASRNTGTGKGYTF.

The chain links TRBV7-2 to TRBJ2-1, with D possibly being TRBD2 (7 bases). Germline CDR1 is SGHTA and CDR2 is FQGNSA. The CDR3 covers 15 residues. With 5 bases removed from V and 8 bases from J, the gap between germline ends came to 19 bases. For the CDR3, the DNA is TGTGCCAGCAGCCAGGGGACTACTAGGCGGGATGAGCAGTTCTTC. Translation: CASSQGTTRRDEQFF. The full variable domain, with the rest looked up from reference TRBV7-2 and TRBJ2-1, is GAGVSQSPSNKVTEKGKDVELRCDPISGHTALYWYRQSLGQGLEFLIYFQGNSAPDKSGLPSDRFSAERTGGSVSTLTIQRTQQEDSAVYLCASSQGTTRRDEQFFGPGTRLTVL.

The J gene is TRBJ2-6, the V gene TRBV19; TRBD1 matches at 8 bases. This CDR3 spans 19 amino acids. CDR1 and CDR2 from the germline V gene are LNHDA and SQIVND (reference sequence). V lost 6 bases to trimming and J lost 1 base; unmatched junction nucleotides: 14. CDR3 sequence reads: CASSKTGGRGRSGANVLTF. CDR3 DNA sequence: TGTGCCAGTAGCAAAACCGGGGGCAGGGGGCGTTCTGGGGCCAACGTCCTGACTTTC.

This clone showed up just a few times. V and J are TRBV19 and TRBJ1-2; TRBD1 matches at 7 bases. This CDR3 region has 14 residues. The germline V gene has CDR1 LNHDA and CDR2 SQIVND (reference sequence). Trimming removed 2 bases from V and 2 bases from J; junction bases left unmatched: 2. The DNA of the CDR3 is TGTGCCAGTAGTATAACAGGGGTGAACTATGGCTACACCTTC. It translates to CASSITGVNYGYTF.

This chain joins TRBV5-8 and TRBJ2-7, with D possibly TRBD1 on 5 matching bases. CDR1 and CDR2 from the germline V gene are SGHTS and YDEGEE. Trimming stripped 0 bases from V and 5 bases from J, with 18 bases between. The CDR3 has 16 residues. Here the CDR3 DNA reads TGTGCCAGCAGCTTGGGTAGGGGCAGCGCTGGGGACGAGCAGTACTTC. Its protein is CASSLGRGSAGDEQYF. Using reference TRBV5-8 and TRBJ2-7 for the parts outside the CDR3, the full variable domain is EAGVTQSPTHLIKTRGQQATLRCSPISGHTSVYWYQQALGLGLQFLLWYDEGEERNRGNFPPRFSGRQFPNYSSELNVNALELEDSALYLCASSLGRGSAGDEQYFGPGTRLTVT.

This chain links TRBV7-2 with TRBJ2-5; tentative D call: TRBD1 (5 bases). Germline values: CDR1 SGHTA, CDR2 FQGNSA. The V and J ends lost 4 bases and 5 bases respectively, with 14 bases between them. The CDR3 sequence is 14 residues long. For the CDR3, the DNA is TGTGCCAGCAGCTCTTCAGGGCGTTGGGAGACCCAGTACTTC. This sequence encodes CASSSSGRWETQYF. Supplemented by reference TRBV7-2 and TRBJ2-5, the full variable domain reads GAGVSQSPSNKVTEKGKDVELRCDPISGHTALYWYRQSLGQGLEFLIYFQGNSAPDKSGLPSDRFSAERTGGSVSTLTIQRTQQEDSAVYLCASSSSGRWETQYFGPGTRLLVL.

In this sample, this clone turned up a few times. The chain combines TRBV3-1 (or the pseudogene TRBV3-2) with TRBJ1-3; D uncertain. This CDR3 spans 16 amino acids. The V end was cut by 0 bases, the J end by 0 bases, with 9 bases between. The germline V gene has CDR1 LGHDT and CDR2 YNNKEL (reference sequence). The CDR3 DNA sequence: TGTGCCAGCAGCCAAGAAACGGTTTTCTCTGGAAACACCATATATTTT. Amino acids: CASSQETVFSGNTIYF.

The V and J genes are TRBV5-6 and TRBJ2-7; perhaps TRBD1 as D (6 bases). Trimming shortened V by 1 base and J by 3 bases, and 14 bases separated the two germline ends. The CDR3 contains 15 residues. Per germline, CDR1 SGHDT and CDR2 YYEEEE. CDR3 loop: CASSLFLQGHYEQYF. The CDR3 DNA follows: TGTGCCAGCAGCTTGTTTTTGCAGGGACACTACGAGCAGTACTTC.